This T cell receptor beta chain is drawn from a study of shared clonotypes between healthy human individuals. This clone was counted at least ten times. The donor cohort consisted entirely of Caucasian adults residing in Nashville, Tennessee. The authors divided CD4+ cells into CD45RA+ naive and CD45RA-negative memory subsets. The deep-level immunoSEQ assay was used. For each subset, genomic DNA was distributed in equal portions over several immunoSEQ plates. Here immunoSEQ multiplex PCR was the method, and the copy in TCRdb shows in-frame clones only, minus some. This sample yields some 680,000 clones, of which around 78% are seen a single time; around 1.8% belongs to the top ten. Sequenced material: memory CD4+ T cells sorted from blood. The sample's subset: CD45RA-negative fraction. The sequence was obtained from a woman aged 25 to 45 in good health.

The CDR3 loop reads CAWSNGGYEQYF. The CDR3 bases are TGTGCCTGGAGTAACGGGGGCTACGAGCAGTACTTC. The rearrangement joins TRBV30 to TRBJ2-7, with D possibly matching TRBD2 (6 bases). V was clipped by 2 bases and J by 3 bases, with 8 bases between them. The length of the CDR3 is 12 residues. Germline CDR1 is GTSNPN and CDR2 is SVGIG (reference sequence).